Detailed here is one T cell receptor beta chain. Its matching antigen is unknown. Germline CDR1 is MGHRA and CDR2 is YSYEKL. The CDR3 has 18 amino acids. Between the trimmed V and J ends, which lost 3 bases and 1 base, there was a span of 19 bases. This entry is derived from a study of response to subunit inactivated influenza vaccine. TCRdb reanalysed the RT-PCR reads using MiXCR and keeps one entry per CDR3 protein. The sample carries around 300,000 distinct CDR3 sequences, 20% to 25% recorded once. Study findings and constraints: Authors suggested each seasonal influenza vaccination recruits few new T cells.

J is TRBJ2-4 and V is TRBV4-1; D perhaps matches TRBD1 (6 bases). Sequencing used PBMCs from blood, obtained less than 22 months after vaccination. This clonotype was obtained from a man between 50 and 75 years old who received an inactivated influenza vaccine. The CDR3 loop is CASSHPGAEGLAKNIQYF. Here the CDR3 DNA reads TGCGCCAGCAGCCATCCAGGGGCCGAAGGTTTGGCCAAAAACATTCAGTACTTC.